These T cell receptor beta chains were read from a single sample in a study of shared clonotypes between healthy human individuals. Repertoires were generated with immunoSEQ multiplex PCR, while TCRdb's copy carries only in-frame clones and drops some. Among fewer than 800,000 clones, 92% were seen once, and the ten largest hold more than 20%. The sequenced sample consisted of naive CD8+ T cells sorted from blood. The receptors shown here come from a man aged 30 to 39 in good health. The conserved cysteine and the conserved F or W are not part of the CDR3 here.

j_call,v_call,cdr3_aa
TRBJ2-2,TRBV4-3,ASSQPLAEANTGELF
TRBJ2-1,TRBV29-1,SAGPGTTYNEQF
TRBJ1-4,TRBV7-9,ASSYPAPDNEKLF
TRBJ2-1,TRBV18,ASSPPEPYNEQF
TRBJ2-2,TRBV5-4,ASSLGGPGELF
TRBJ2-6,TRBV9,ASGTGGWVGANVLT
TRBJ1-5,TRBV18,ASSAQGQPQH
TRBJ2-2,TRBV7-9,ASSLGRPGELF
TRBJ2-7,TRBV27,ASSLDPLGGEQY
TRBJ2-5,TRBV4-1,ASSQGPVYQETQY
TRBJ2-3,TRBV6-5,ASSYLDSTDTQY
TRBJ2-3,TRBV7-9,ASSILTGMIDTQY
TRBJ2-1,TRBV19,ASSAGHSSYNEQF
TRBJ1-1,TRBV18,ASSPGDTEAF
TRBJ2-3,TRBV5-4,ASSIIGGDTQY
TRBJ1-2,TRBV10-3,AISSQENYGYT
TRBJ1-2,TRBV28,ASSTWDRGDYGYT
TRBJ2-1,TRBV27,ASSLSRGSYNEQF
TRBJ2-2,TRBV13,ASSTRLAGGVDTGELF
TRBJ2-1,TRBV7-9,ASSLATGDEQF
TRBJ2-7,TRBV2,ASSVSAGAYEQY
TRBJ2-3,TRBV2,ASSGNEGLSTDTQY
TRBJ2-7,TRBV19,ASSIGGLPDEQY
TRBJ2-1,TRBV5-1,ASSLPGQGEVEQF
TRBJ2-7,TRBV19,ASSIRAVGSYEQY
TRBJ2-7,TRBV11-2,ASSPEVGGQEFYYEQY
TRBJ1-1,TRBV29-1,SVPEAAEAF
TRBJ2-1,TRBV19,ASSPGGVIWNEQF
TRBJ2-1,TRBV19,ASSIEVLAGGGEQF
TRBJ1-1,TRBV6-6,ASFLGPGDTEAF
TRBJ1-2,TRBV5-4,ASSKISDSSYGYT
TRBJ2-2,TRBV11-3,ASSLGTTGELF
TRBJ1-4,TRBV6-1,ASSPPGAGKLF
TRBJ2-7,TRBV6-1,ASSETSGRYEQY
TRBJ1-1,TRBV4-1,ASSQGVGAENTEAF
TRBJ2-5,TRBV7-6,ASSLAAGGGGKETQY
TRBJ2-7,TRBV20-1,SARVGYEQY
TRBJ1-2,TRBV6-5,ASSYRDRPGDGYT